What follows is one T cell receptor (beta chain) and its context. Antigen specificity is unknown. Assay used: immunoSEQ multiplex PCR; TCRdb lists only in-frame clones, some missing. Here the sample spans 100,000 to 150,000 clones, around 89% being singletons. Germline CDR1 reads MNHEY; CDR2 reads SVGAGI. With 7 bases removed from V and 0 bases from J, the gap between germline ends came to 14 bases. The CDR3 is 15 residues long. This record comes from a study of T cell responses to AZD1222 COVID-19 vaccine. Study-wide findings and caveats: Mapped onto spike, vaccine-associated CD4 TCRs spanned it and were dominant at 160-218 and 743-854. Sampling that yielded the repertoires occurred only after the peak T cell response. Females made up more of the donors, who were largely white British, and clonal diversity may have come out too low. Increased Spike-specific TCR breadth and depth were observed after two AZD1222 doses.

The V gene is TRBV6-5, the J gene TRBJ2-3; D remains unclear. This TCR was sampled from an adult in good health. The input for sequencing was peripheral blood, taken on day 0 of AZD1222 vaccination. The CDR3 DNA is TGTGCCAGCACCCCCCTAGTGGATAGCACAGATACGCAGTATTTT. The encoded protein is CASTPLVDSTDTQYF.